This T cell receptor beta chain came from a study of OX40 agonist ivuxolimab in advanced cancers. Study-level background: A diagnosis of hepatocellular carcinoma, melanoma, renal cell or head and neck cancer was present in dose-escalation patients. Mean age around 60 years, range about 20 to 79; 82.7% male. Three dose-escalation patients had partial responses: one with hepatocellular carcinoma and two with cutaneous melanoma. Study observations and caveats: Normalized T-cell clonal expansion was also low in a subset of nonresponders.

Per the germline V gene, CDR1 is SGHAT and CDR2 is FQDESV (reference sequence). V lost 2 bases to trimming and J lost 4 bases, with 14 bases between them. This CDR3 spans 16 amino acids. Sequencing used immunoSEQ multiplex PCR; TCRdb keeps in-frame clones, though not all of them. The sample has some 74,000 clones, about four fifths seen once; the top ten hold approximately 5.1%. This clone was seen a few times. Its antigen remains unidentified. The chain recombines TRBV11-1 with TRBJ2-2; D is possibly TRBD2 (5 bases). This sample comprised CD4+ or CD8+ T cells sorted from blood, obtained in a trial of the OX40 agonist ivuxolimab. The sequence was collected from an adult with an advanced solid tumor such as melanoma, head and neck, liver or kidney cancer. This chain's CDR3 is CASSLLGGPGTGELFF. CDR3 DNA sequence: TGTGCCAGCAGCTTATTAGGAGGTCCGGGCACCGGGGAGCTGTTTTTT.